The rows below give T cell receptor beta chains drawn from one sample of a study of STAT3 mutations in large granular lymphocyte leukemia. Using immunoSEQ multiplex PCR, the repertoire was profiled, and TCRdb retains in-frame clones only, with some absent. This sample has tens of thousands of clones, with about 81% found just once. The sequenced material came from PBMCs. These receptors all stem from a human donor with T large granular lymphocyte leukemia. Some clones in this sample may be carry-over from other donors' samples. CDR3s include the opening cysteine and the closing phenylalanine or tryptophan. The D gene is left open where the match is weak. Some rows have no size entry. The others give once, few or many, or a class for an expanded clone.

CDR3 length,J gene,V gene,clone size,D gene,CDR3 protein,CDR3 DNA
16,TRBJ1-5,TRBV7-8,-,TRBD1,CASSSQTGYSNQPQHF,TGTGCCAGCAGCTCGCAGACAGGGTATAGCAATCAGCCCCAGCATTTT
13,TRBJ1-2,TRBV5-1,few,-,CASSLTESYGYTF,TGCGCCAGCAGCTTGACAGAAAGCTATGGCTACACCTTC
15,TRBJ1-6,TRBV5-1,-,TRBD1,CASSRGQGYNSPLHF,TGCGCCAGCAGTAGGGGACAGGGCTATAATTCACCCCTCCACTTT
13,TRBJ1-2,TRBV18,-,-,CASSPGTNYGYTF,TGTGCCAGCTCACCTGGGACAAACTATGGCTACACCTTC
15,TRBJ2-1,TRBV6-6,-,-,CASSGHISSYNEQFF,TGTGCCAGCAGTGGACATATAAGCTCCTACAATGAGCAGTTCTTC
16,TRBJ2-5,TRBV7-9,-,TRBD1,CASSLGDRGNQETQYF,TGTGCCAGCAGCTTAGGGGACAGGGGGAACCAAGAGACCCAGTACTTC
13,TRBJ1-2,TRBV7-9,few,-,CASSIQGFDGYTF,TGTGCCAGCAGTATTCAGGGTTTCGATGGCTACACCTTC
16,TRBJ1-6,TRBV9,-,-,CASSGGGQEYNSPLHF,TGTGCCAGCAGCGGGGGGGGGCAGGAGTATAATTCACCCCTCCACTTT
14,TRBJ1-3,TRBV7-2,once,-,CASSLHVEGNTIYF,TGTGCCAGCAGCCTACACGTGGAGGGAAACACCATATATTTT
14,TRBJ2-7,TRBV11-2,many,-,CASSLGVGFYEQYF,TGTGCCAGCAGCTTAGGGGTGGGGTTCTACGAGCAGTACTTC
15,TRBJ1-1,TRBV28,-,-,CASSATLGQGGEAFF,TGTGCCAGCAGTGCAACTCTTGGGCAAGGGGGTGAAGCTTTCTTT
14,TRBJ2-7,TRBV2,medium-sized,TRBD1,CASHRDRGSYEQYF,TGTGCCAGCCACCGGGACAGGGGATCCTACGAGCAGTACTTC
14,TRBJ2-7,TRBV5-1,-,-,CASSFVTDSYEQYF,TGCGCCAGCAGCTTCGTCACGGACTCCTACGAGCAGTACTTC
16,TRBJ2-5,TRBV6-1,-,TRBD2,CASSEVWRGGQETQYF,TGTGCCAGCAGTGAAGTTTGGCGGGGGGGCCAAGAGACCCAGTACTTC
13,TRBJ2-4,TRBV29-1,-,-,CSVERGIGNIQYF,TGCAGCGTTGAACGGGGGATTGGGAACATTCAGTACTTC
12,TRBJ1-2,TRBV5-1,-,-,CASSLEGYGYTF,TGCGCCAGCAGCTTAGAGGGCTATGGCTACACCTTC
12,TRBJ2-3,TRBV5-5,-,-,CASSFPADTQYF,TGTGCCAGCAGCTTTCCGGCAGATACGCAGTATTTT
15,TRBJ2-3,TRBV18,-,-,CASSRMAGAEDTQYF,TGTGCCAGCTCAAGGATGGCGGGGGCCGAAGATACGCAGTATTTT
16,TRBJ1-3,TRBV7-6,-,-,CASSLYTGISGNTIYF,TGTGCCAGCAGCTTATATACAGGGATCTCTGGAAACACCATATATTTT
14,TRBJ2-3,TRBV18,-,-,CASSPPGGTDTQYF,TGTGCCAGCTCACCACCCGGAGGCACAGATACGCAGTATTTT
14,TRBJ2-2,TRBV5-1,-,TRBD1,CASSDRAGTGELFF,TGCGCCAGTTCCGACAGGGCAGGGACCGGGGAGCTGTTTTTT
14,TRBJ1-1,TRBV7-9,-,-,CASSLADRNPEAFF,TGTGCCAGCAGCTTGGCCGATCGAAACCCTGAAGCTTTCTTT
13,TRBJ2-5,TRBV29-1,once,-,CSVEAGLGETQYF,TGCAGCGTTGAGGCAGGTTTGGGAGAGACCCAGTACTTC
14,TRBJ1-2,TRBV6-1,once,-,CASSDRPSQRGYTF,TGTGCCAGCAGTGATCGGCCCTCCCAACGGGGCTACACCTTC
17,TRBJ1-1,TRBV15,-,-,CATSRDLGGSVNTEAFF,TGTGCCACCAGCAGAGATCTAGGAGGCAGCGTGAACACTGAAGCTTTCTTT
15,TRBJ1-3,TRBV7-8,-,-,CASSRQGNAGNTIYF,TGTGCCAGCAGCCGCCAGGGAAACGCTGGAAACACCATATATTTT
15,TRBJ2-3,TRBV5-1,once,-,CASSLGTHDTDTQYF,TGCGCCAGCAGCCTCGGGACTCACGACACAGATACGCAGTATTTT
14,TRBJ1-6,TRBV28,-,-,CASLPGPSGSPLHF,TGTGCCAGCCTCCCGGGACCTTCTGGATCACCCCTCCACTTT
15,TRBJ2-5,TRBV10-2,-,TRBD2,CASSENGGALETQYF,TGCGCCAGCAGTGAGAACGGGGGGGCACTGGAGACCCAGTACTTC
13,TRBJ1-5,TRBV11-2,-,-,CASSFAQDQPQHF,TGTGCCAGCAGCTTCGCCCAAGATCAGCCCCAGCATTTT